This TCR beta chain is from a study of blood T cell repertoires in COVID-19 (dated by TCRdb to about 2020). Looking at the study overall: Samples from collaborators originated in the United States, Italy and Spain and spanned both the acute and convalescent phases of COVID-19. The prospective study material was composed of cDNA or gDNA derived from T cells, B-cell-depleted T cells, or PBMCs. The dataset comprised deeply sampled blood TCRbeta repertoires from subjects exposed to, actively infected with, or recovered from COVID-19. A freely available public database, intended as a resource for researchers studying the immune response to SARS-CoV-2, is where the repertoires were released. Samples came from the ongoing ImmuneRACE study (first 160 participants) plus 1,254 subjects from 6 global collaborators. Nearly every sample came with metadata listing a de-identified subject ID, COVID-19 status, age in years and sex. Where available, HLA class I and class II types were obtained from metadata supplied by the sample provider rather than from assay-based typing. Results the study describes overall, beyond this receptor: How much clinical and demographic metadata was included differed by source and by participant, and the metadata was provided uncurated.

Participants in the prospective study were aged about 18 to 90 years, lived in more than 20 United States geographic areas, and enrolled through a virtual design. In the prospective study, participants were assigned to cohorts based on the clinical history participants reported in a screening survey and a study questionnaire. ImmuneRACE Cohort 3 recovered participants were defined by two consecutive negative NP/OP PCR tests, healthcare professional clearance, or symptom resolution. In the prospective study, mobile phlebotomists collected whole blood, serum and a nasopharyngeal or oropharyngeal swab from each participant. Over a roughly 2-month period, participants in the prospective study had the option of providing additional blood draws and questionnaires. Blood samples from the prospective study were shipped frozen or at room temperature prior to DNA extraction. TCRbeta CDR3 regions were amplified from genomic DNA by means of the immunoSEQ Assay, a bias-controlled multiplex PCR. The authors processed their data as follows. Within the assay, amplification of reference gene primers was used to estimate how many nucleated cells each sample contained. To quantify the absolute abundance of each unique TCRbeta CDR3 rearrangement, sequence reads were collapsed and filtered. For each sample, productive Simpson clonality was calculated by taking the square root of Simpson's diversity index across productive rearrangements. This immuneACCESS table, as held by TCRdb, lists in-frame sequences with V and J called but not all clones. Of the missing ones, under half trace to an unresolved V gene in checked studies; the others have no known cause. That table gives V, J and clone size, and the DNA gave D and trimming. A total of 250,000 or so clones appear in this sample, around nine tenths of them only once. The ten largest account for over 2.5% of the sample.

Regarding this clone: No antigen is known for it. No base quality information exists; no much larger clone differs at one position.

The CDR1 and CDR2 encoded by the germline V gene are KGHSH and LQKENI. After removal of 3 bases from V and 1 base from J, the junction retains 5 bases not matched to a gene. Taken from cysteine to phenylalanine, the CDR3 has 16 residues. The retained sequence is limited to the CDR3, 48 bases, with the frame set at the first base. The chain employs TRBV18 and TRBJ2-5, and TRBD2 matches 10 of the central bases. The sequencing sample was made of PBMCs or T cells enriched from blood (not recorded which). This TCR was recovered from a woman younger than 35 who had recovered from COVID-19. Here the CDR3 is given as CASSPLAGDLQETQYF. The DNA sequence is as follows: TGTGCCAGCTCACCTCTAGCGGGGGACCTCCAAGAGACCCAGTACTTC. Full variable domain (CDR3 extended with the reference TRBV18 and TRBJ2-5 proteins): NAGVMQNPRHLVRRRGQEARLRCSPMKGHSHVYWYRQLPEEGLKFMVYLQKENIIDESGMPKERFSAEFPKEGPSILRIQQVVRGDSAAYFCASSPLAGDLQETQYFGPGTRLLVL.